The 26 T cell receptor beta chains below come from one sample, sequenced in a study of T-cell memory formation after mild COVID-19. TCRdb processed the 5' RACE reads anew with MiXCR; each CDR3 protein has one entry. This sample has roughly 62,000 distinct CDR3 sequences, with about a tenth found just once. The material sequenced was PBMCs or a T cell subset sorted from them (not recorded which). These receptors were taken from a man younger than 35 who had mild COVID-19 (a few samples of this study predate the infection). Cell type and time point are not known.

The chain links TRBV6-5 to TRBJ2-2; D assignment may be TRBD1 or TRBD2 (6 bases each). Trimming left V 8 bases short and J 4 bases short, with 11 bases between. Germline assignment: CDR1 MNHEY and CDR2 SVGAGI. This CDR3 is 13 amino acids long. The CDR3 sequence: CASRGQGTGELFF. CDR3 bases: TGTGCCAGCCGGGGGCAGGGCACCGGGGAGCTGTTTTTT.

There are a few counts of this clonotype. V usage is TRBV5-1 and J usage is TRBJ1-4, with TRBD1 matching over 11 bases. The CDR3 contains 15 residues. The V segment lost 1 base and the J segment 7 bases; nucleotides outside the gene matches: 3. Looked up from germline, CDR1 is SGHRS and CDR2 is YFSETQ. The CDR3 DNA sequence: TGCGCCAGCAGCTTGACCGGGACAGGGGGTGAAAAACTGTTTTTT. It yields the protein CASSLTGTGGEKLFF.

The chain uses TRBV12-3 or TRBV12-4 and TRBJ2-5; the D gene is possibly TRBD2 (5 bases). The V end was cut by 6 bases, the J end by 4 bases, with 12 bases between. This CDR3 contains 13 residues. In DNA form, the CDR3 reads TGTGCCAGCAGCCCGCAAGGGAGAGAGACCCAGTACTTC. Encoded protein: CASSPQGRETQYF.

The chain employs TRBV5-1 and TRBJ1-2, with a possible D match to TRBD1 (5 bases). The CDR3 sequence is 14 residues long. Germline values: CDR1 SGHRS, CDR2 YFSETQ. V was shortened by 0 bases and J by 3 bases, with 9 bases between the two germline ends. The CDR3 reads CASSLAAGHYGYTF. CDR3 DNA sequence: TGCGCCAGCAGCTTGGCGGCAGGGCACTATGGCTACACCTTC.

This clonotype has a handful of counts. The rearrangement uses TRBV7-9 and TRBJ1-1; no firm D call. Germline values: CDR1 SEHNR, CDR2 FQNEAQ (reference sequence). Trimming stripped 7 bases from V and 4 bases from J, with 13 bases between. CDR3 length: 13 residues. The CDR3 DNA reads TGTGCCAGCATGCTTGTAGGCCTCACTGAAGCTTTCTTT. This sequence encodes CASMLVGLTEAFF.

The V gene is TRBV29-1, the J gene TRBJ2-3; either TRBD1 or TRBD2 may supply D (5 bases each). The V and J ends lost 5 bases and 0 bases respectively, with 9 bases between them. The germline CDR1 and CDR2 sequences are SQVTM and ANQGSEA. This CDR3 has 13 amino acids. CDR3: CSVQGPSTDTQYF. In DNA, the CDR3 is TGCAGCGTTCAGGGACCTAGCACAGATACGCAGTATTTT.

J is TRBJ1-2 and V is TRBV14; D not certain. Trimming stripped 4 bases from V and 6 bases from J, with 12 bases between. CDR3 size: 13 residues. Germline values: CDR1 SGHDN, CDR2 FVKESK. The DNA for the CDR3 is TGTGCCAGCAGCCCCTGGCTGAGGGATGGCTACACCTTC. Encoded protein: CASSPWLRDGYTF.

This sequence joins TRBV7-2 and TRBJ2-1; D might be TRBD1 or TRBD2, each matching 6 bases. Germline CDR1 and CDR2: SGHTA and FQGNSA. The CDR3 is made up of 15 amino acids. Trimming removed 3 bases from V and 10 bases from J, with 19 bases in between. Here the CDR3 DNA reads TGTGCCAGCAGCTTGTGGGGGGCCTTGACAACAGAGCAGTTCTTC. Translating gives CASSLWGALTTEQFF.

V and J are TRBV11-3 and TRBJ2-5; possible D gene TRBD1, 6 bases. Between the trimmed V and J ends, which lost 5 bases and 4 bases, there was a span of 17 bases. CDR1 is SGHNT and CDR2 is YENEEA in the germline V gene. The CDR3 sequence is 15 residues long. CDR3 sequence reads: CASSNGGQSLETQYF. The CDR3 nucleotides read TGTGCCAGCAGCAATGGAGGACAGAGCTTAGAGACCCAGTACTTC.

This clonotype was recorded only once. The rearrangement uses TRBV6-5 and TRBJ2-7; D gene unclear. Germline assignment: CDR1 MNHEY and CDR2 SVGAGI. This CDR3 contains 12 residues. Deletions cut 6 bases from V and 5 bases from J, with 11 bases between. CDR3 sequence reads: CASSPDSDEQYF. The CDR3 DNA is TGTGCCAGCAGCCCCGACTCGGACGAGCAGTACTTC.

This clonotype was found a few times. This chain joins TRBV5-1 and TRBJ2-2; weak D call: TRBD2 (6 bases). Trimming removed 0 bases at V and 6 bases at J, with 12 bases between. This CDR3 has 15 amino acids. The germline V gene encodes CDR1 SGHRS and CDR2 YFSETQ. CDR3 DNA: TGCGCCAGCAGCTTGGCGGGGGTCGGGGCCGGGGAGCTGTTTTTT. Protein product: CASSLAGVGAGELFF.

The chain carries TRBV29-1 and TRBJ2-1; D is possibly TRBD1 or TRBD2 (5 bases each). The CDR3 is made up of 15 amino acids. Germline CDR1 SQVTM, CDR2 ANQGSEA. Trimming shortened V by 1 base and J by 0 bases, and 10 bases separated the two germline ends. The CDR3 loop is CSVEGGTSSYNEQFF. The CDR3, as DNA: TGCAGCGTTGAAGGGGGGACGAGCTCCTACAATGAGCAGTTCTTC.

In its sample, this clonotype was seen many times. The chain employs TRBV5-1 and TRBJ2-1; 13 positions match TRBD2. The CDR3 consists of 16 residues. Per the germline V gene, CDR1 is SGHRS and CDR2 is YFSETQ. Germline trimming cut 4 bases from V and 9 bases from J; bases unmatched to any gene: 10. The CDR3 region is CASSRITSGGAGEQFF. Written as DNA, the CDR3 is TGCGCCAGCAGCCGGATTACTAGCGGGGGGGCTGGTGAGCAGTTCTTC.

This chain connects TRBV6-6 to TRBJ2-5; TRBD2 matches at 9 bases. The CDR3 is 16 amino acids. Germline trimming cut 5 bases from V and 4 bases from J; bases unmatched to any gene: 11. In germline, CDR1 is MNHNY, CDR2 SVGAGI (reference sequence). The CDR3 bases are TGTGCCAGCAGTCCCTCGTACGGGACTAGCATAGAGACCCAGTACTTC. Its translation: CASSPSYGTSIETQYF.

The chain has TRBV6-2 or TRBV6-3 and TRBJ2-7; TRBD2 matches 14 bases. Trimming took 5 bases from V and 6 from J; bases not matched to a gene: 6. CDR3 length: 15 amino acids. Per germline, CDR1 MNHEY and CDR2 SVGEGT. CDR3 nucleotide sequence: TGTGCCAGCAGTCCGGGACTAGCGGGGGTAGGCGAGCAGTACGTC. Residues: CASSPGLAGVGEQYV.

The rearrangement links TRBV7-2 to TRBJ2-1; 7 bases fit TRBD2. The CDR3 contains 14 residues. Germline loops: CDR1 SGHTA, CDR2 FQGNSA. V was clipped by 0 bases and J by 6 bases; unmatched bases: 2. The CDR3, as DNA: TGTGCCAGCAGCTTAGCAACGGGGGGCAATGAGCAGTTCTTC. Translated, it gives CASSLATGGNEQFF.

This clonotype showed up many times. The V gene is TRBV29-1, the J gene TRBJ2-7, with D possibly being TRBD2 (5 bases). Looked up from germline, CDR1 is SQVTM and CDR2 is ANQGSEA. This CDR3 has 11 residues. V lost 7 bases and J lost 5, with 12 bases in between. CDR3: CSARAWDEQYF. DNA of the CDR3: TGCAGCGCGAGGGCTTGGGACGAGCAGTACTTC.

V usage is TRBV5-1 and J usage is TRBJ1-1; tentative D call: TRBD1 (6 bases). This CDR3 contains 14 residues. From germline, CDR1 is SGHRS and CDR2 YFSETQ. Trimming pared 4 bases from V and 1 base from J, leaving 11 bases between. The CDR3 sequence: CASSVSRGNTEAFF. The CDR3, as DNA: TGCGCCAGCAGCGTCAGCAGGGGGAACACTGAAGCTTTCTTT. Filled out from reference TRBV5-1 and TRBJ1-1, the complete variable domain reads KAGVTQTPRYLIKTRGQQVTLSCSPISGHRSVSWYQQTPGQGLQFLFEYFSETQRNKGNFPGRFSGRQFSNSRSEMNVSTLELGDSALYLCASSVSRGNTEAFFGQGTRLTVV.

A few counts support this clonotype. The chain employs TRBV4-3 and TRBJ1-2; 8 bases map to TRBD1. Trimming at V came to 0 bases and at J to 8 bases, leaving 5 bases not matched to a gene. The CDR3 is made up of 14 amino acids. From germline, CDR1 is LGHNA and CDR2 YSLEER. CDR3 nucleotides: TGCGCCAGCAGCCAAGAGCGCAGGGGGCACGGCTACACCTTC. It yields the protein CASSQERRGHGYTF.

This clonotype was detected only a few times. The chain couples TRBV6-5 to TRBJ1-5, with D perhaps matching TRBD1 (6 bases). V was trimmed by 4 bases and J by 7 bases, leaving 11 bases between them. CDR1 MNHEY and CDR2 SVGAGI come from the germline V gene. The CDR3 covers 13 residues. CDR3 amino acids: CASSLQQGQPQHF. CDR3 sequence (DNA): TGTGCCAGCAGTTTACAACAGGGACAGCCCCAGCATTTT.

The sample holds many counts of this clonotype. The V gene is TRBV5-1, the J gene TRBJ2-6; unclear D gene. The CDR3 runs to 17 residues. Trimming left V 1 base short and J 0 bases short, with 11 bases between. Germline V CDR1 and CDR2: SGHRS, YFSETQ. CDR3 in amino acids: CASSLPDIRSGANVLTF. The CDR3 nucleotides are TGCGCCAGCAGCTTGCCAGACATTCGCTCTGGGGCCAACGTCCTGACTTTC. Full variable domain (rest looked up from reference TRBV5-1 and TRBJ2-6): KAGVTQTPRYLIKTRGQQVTLSCSPISGHRSVSWYQQTPGQGLQFLFEYFSETQRNKGNFPGRFSGRQFSNSRSEMNVSTLELGDSALYLCASSLPDIRSGANVLTFGAGSRLTVL.

The CDR3 nucleotides read TGTGCCAGCAGTTTTACAATCGGGACACCCCTTGTCCACTTT. This translates into CASSFTIGTPLVHF. The chain carries TRBV6-5 and TRBJ1-6, with D tentatively TRBD1 (6 bases). The CDR3 is 14 amino acids. Trimming shortened V by 4 bases and J by 17 bases, and 21 bases separated the two germline ends. Germline V gives CDR1 MNHEY, CDR2 SVGAGI.

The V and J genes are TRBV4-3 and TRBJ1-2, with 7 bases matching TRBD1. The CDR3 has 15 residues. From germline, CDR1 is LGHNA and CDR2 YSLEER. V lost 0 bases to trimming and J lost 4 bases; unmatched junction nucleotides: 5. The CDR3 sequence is CASSQDKGAGYGYTF. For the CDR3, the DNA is TGCGCCAGCAGCCAAGATAAGGGGGCAGGCTATGGCTACACCTTC.

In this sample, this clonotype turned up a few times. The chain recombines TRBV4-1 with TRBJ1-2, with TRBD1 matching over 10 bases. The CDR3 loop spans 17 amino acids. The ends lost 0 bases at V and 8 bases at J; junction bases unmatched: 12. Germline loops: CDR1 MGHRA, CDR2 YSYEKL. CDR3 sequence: CASSQDDHWDRGEGYTF. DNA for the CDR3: TGCGCCAGCAGCCAAGATGACCACTGGGACAGGGGAGAGGGCTACACCTTC.

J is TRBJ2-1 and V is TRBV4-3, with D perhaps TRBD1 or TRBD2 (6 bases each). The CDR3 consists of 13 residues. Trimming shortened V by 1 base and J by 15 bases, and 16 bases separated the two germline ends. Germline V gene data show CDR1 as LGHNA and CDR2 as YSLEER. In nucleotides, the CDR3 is TGCGCCAGCAGCCAAGGAAGAGGGGGGACGTGGTTCTTC. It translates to CASSQGRGGTWFF.

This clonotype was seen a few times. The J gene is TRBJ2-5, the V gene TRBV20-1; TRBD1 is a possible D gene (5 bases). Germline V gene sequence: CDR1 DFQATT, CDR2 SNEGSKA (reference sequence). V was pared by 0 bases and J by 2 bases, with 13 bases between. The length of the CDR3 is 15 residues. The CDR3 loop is CSARDPQGPQETQYF. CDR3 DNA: TGCAGTGCTAGAGATCCCCAGGGCCCACAAGAGACCCAGTACTTC.